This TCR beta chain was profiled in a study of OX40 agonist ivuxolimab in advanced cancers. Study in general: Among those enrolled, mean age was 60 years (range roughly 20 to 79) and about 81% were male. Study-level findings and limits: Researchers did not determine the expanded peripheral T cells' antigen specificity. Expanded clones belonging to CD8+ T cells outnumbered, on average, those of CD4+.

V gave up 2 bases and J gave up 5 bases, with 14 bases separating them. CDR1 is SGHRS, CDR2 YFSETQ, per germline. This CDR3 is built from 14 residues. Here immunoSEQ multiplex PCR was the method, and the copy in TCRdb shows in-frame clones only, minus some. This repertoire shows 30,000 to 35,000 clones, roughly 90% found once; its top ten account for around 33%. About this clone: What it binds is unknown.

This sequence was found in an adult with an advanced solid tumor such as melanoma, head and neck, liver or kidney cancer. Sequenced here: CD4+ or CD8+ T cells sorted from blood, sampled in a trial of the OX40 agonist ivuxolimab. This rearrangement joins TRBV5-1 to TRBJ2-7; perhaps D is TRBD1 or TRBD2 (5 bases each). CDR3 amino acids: CASSFDSRRDEQYF. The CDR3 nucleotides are TGCGCCAGCAGCTTCGACAGCCGGCGGGACGAGCAGTACTTC.